The 10 T cell receptor beta chains given below trace back to one sample, sequenced in a study of technical replicates of blood from a handful of donors. Assay used: immunoSEQ multiplex PCR; TCRdb lists only in-frame clones, some missing. Of 84,000 or so clones in the sample, roughly 93% were seen once. Sequences were obtained from T cells isolated from PBMCs. The receptors originated from a human donor in good health.

Turning to this clone: Germline and junction disagree at one end, which may indicate a read error. The chain joins TRBV7-9 to TRBJ1-1; 12 positions match TRBD1. The V gene's germline CDR1 is SEHNR and CDR2 FQNEAQ (reference sequence). The CDR3 length is 13 residues. CDR3 sequence reads: CASSPAGQGASSF. The CDR3 DNA reads TGTGCCAGCAGCCCCGCGGGACAGGGGGCTAGCAGCTTT.

The rearrangement uses TRBV19 and TRBJ2-7; TRBD2 matches 8 bases. With V trimmed by 3 bases and J by 3 bases, 7 bases remained unmatched. Per germline, CDR1 LNHDA and CDR2 SQIVND (reference sequence). The CDR3 length is 15 residues. The CDR3 DNA reads as TGTGCCAGTAGTATCGGCGGGGGGCCCCTCTACGAGCAGTACTTC. Its translation: CASSIGGGPLYEQYF.

This chain links TRBV5-7 with TRBJ1-6, with 9 bases identical to TRBD1. TRBV5-7 is an ORF; its function is uncertain. Unmatched junction bases numbered 3, after V lost 1 base and J lost 7 bases. CDR3 length: 15 residues. The CDR3 coding sequence is TGTGCCAGCAGCTTGAGGACAGGGGACAATTCACCCCTCCACTTT. This sequence encodes CASSLRTGDNSPLHF.

The CDR3 region has the DNA TGTGCCAGCAGTGAAGCCGGGACAGAAAAACTGTTTTTT. It is translated as CASSEAGTEKLFF. The genes are TRBV6-1 and TRBJ1-4, with D possibly matching TRBD1 (6 bases). Germline V gene sequence: CDR1 MNHNS, CDR2 SASEGT. This CDR3 has 13 residues. V dropped 0 bases and J dropped 8 bases, with 7 bases sitting between them.

The V gene is TRBV4-1, the J gene TRBJ1-4; 7 bases line up with TRBD1. V lost 1 base to trimming and J lost 8 bases; unmatched junction nucleotides: 10. Germline V CDR1 and CDR2: MGHRA, YSYEKL. The CDR3 is 16 residues long. The CDR3 DNA sequence: TGCGCCAGCAGCCAAGTGGAGGGGGCATTTTTAGAAAAACTGTTTTTT. The encoded protein is CASSQVEGAFLEKLFF.

The V gene is TRBV6-6, the J gene TRBJ2-2, with D perhaps matching TRBD2 (5 bases). The length of the CDR3 is 13 residues. The germline V gene encodes CDR1 MNHNY and CDR2 SVGAGI (reference sequence). The germline V and J ends were trimmed by 6 bases and 2 bases, with 7 bases remaining between them. The CDR3 bases are TGTGCCAGCAGACTAGGAAACACCGGGGAGCTGTTTTTT. Protein sequence: CASRLGNTGELFF.

V usage is TRBV7-8 and J usage is TRBJ2-7, with 12 bases fitting TRBD2. Germline V gene lookup returns CDR1 SGHVS and CDR2 FQNEAQ. This CDR3 comprises 15 residues. V lost 5 bases and J lost 4; bases outside the gene matches: 6. This chain's CDR3 is CASSPRTSGIYEQYF. CDR3 nucleotides: TGTGCCAGCAGCCCCCGGACTAGCGGGATATACGAGCAGTACTTC.

V gene TRBV21-1 combines with J gene TRBJ2-2; the table's D call, TRBD2, was not checked against the DNA. TRBV21-1 is classified as a pseudogene. The CDR3 has 19 residues. CDR3 coding DNA: TGTGCCAGCAGAGGAGGGACTAGCGGGAGCAATGGGACCGCCGGGGAGCTGTTTTTT. Its translation is CASRGGTSGSNGTAGELFF.

This rearrangement joins TRBV4-1 to TRBJ1-4, with no clear D. The CDR3 spans 15 residues. The V end lost 3 bases, the J end lost 7 bases, and 15 bases lay between the germline ends. Germline CDR1 reads MGHRA; CDR2 reads YSYEKL. The CDR3 sequence is CASSHSLAVAEKLFF. The CDR3 DNA reads TGCGCCAGCAGCCATTCCCTAGCCGTCGCTGAAAAACTGTTTTTT.

The V gene is TRBV7-9, the J gene TRBJ2-3; D is ambiguous. Trimming removed 1 base at V and 4 bases at J, with 18 bases between. Per germline, CDR1 SEHNR and CDR2 FQNEAQ (reference sequence). This CDR3 has 17 amino acids. CDR3 coding DNA: TGTGCCAGCAGCTTAGAGGTATCCGTAGCACGGTCAGATACGCAGTATTTT. This sequence encodes CASSLEVSVARSDTQYF.